The sequence of this T cell receptor beta chain was determined in a study of blood T cell repertoires in COVID-19. The ends were cut back, 2 bases at V and 0 bases at J, with 11 bases in the middle. CDR3 length: 16 residues. Germline lookup yields CDR1 SEHNR and CDR2 FQNEAQ (reference sequence). Profiled with immunoSEQ multiplex PCR; TCRdb holds only in-frame clones, not every one. The sample lists some 260,000 clones, roughly 80% seen once, with 3% to 4% in the top ten. This clone was seen repeatedly, ten times or more. V usage is TRBV7-9 and J usage is TRBJ1-3, with a weak D call TRBD1 (6 bases). The clonotype comes from a woman aged 40 to 50 with active or convalescent COVID-19. The sample taken for sequencing was peripheral blood. CDR3 protein: CASSLRQGYSGNTIYF. CDR3 sequence (DNA): TGTGCCAGCAGCTTAAGGCAGGGGTACTCTGGAAACACCATATATTTT.